A selection of T cell receptor beta chains follows, all from one sample in a study of vaccination and CD4 T cells after COVID-19. TCRdb redid the calling of the PCR reads with MiXCR, one entry per CDR3 protein. The data contain about 36,000 distinct CDR3 sequences, around 33% of them singletons. The sequencing here drew on CD4+ T cells from blood, taken about 7 months after SARS-CoV-2 vaccination. These receptors all stem from a human donor who had recovered from COVID-19. The CDR3 runs from the conserved cysteine through the conserved F or W. A D gene is named only where the DNA matches it firmly. Clone size is given for some rows only: seen once, a few or many times, or a class if the clone is expanded.

TRBV6-2/TRBV6-3	TRBJ2-1	NA	NA	TGTGCCAGCAGTACCCCCGGGGGTAGCTCCCTCCCGGGGCAGTTCTTC	CASSTPGGSSLPGQFF
TRBV7-8	TRBJ2-7	NA	NA	TGTGCCAGCAGCTTAGGACCCGGACTAACTTGGGGGAGCTCCTACGAGCAGTACTTC	CASSLGPGLTWGSSYEQYF
TRBV19	TRBJ1-1	TRBD1	NA	TGTGCCAGCGCAGGGGGCATCACTGAAGCTTTCTTT	CASAGGITEAFF
TRBV6-5	TRBJ2-2	NA	few	TGTGCCAGCAGTTACTTTGGGAACACCGGGGAGCTGTTTTTT	CASSYFGNTGELFF
TRBV28	TRBJ1-1	NA	NA	TGTGCCAGCAGTTTTGGGGGCACTGAAGCTTTCTTT	CASSFGGTEAFF
TRBV21-1	TRBJ2-7	NA	NA	TGTGCCAGCAGGAGGGGAGGTACCTACGAGCAGTACTTC	CASRRGGTYEQYF
TRBV20-1	TRBJ2-3	TRBD2	NA	TGCAGTGCTAGAGACCCAGCGGGAGGTTTAGATACGCAGTATTTT	CSARDPAGGLDTQYF
TRBV6-1	TRBJ1-1	NA	NA	TGTGCCAGCAGTGAACTAAGGGAAAGGGTGAACACTGAAGCTTTCTTT	CASSELRERVNTEAFF
TRBV6-1	TRBJ2-7	TRBD1	NA	TGTGCCAGCAGGCGCCATGAACAGGGGGCGTACGAGCAGTACTTC	CASRRHEQGAYEQYF
TRBV4-1	TRBJ2-5	TRBD1	few	TGCGCCAGCAGCCATTCAGGGGGCCCCCACCAAGAGACCCAGTACTTC	CASSHSGGPHQETQYF
TRBV20-1	TRBJ1-1	TRBD1	NA	TGCAGTGCAAAAGGGACAGGGTCCCTACGGATGAACACTGAAGCTTTCTTT	CSAKGTGSLRMNTEAFF
TRBV20-1	TRBJ1-5	NA	NA	TGCAGTGTGGGGTATAGCAATCAGCCCCAGCATTTT	CSVGYSNQPQHF
TRBV4-1	TRBJ2-1	TRBD2	NA	TGCGCCAGCAGCCAGCCCACTAGCGGGAGGAGAAATGAGCAGTTCTTC	CASSQPTSGRRNEQFF
TRBV7-9	TRBJ2-7	NA	few	TGTGCCAGCAGCTTATTTTCGGGACCGGTCTCCTACGAGCAGTACTTC	CASSLFSGPVSYEQYF
TRBV6-1	TRBJ1-2	NA	NA	TGTGCCAGCAGTGAAGCGGGTGGGATCTATTCTGGCTACACCTTC	CASSEAGGIYSGYTF
TRBV15	TRBJ1-5	NA	NA	TGTGCCACCAGCAGGGATTTGGACGGTAACAATCAGCCCCAGCATTTT	CATSRDLDGNNQPQHF
TRBV4-3	TRBJ2-5	NA	NA	TGCGCCAGCAGCCAAGACGCCAATGGGGGTGAGACCCAGTACTTC	CASSQDANGGETQYF
TRBV12-3/TRBV12-4	TRBJ1-5	TRBD1	NA	TGTGCCAGCAGACTAGACAGGGTTGGCCAGCCCCAGCATTTT	CASRLDRVGQPQHF
TRBV28	TRBJ2-3	TRBD2	NA	TGTGCCAGCATCGATTCTTCGGCGGGAGATAGCACAGATACGCAGTATTTT	CASIDSSAGDSTDTQYF
TRBV27	TRBJ1-2	NA	NA	TGTGCCAGCAGTTTATCGTTTTCGCTGGGTTGGTCGTCTAACTATGGCTACACCTTC	CASSLSFSLGWSSNYGYTF
TRBV21-1	TRBJ1-5	NA	NA	TGTGCCAGCAGCAGACAGGGACAGCCCCAGCATTTT	CASSRQGQPQHF
TRBV7-2	TRBJ2-1	NA	NA	TGTGCCAGCAGCTTAAGGGGAGAAAATGAGCAGTTCTTC	CASSLRGENEQFF
TRBV5-4	TRBJ1-6	NA	few	TGTGCCAGCAGCTTGGTCTCGGAGGAACTCCTCCACTTT	CASSLVSEELLHF
TRBV6-2/TRBV6-3	TRBJ1-5	NA	NA	TGTGCCAGCAGTTACGTGACAGACAATCAGCCCCAGCATTTT	CASSYVTDNQPQHF
TRBV7-8	TRBJ1-1	NA	NA	TGTGCCAGCAGCTTAATTGGAGAGGATGAAGCTTTCTTT	CASSLIGEDEAFF
TRBV6-1	TRBJ2-7	TRBD1	NA	TGTGCCAGCTACCCGGGCAGGGGACAGGGGCAATACGAGCAGTACTTC	CASYPGRGQGQYEQYF
TRBV20-1	TRBJ2-7	TRBD2	few	TGCAGTGCCAGATGGACTAGCGGTATCTACGAGCAGTACTTC	CSARWTSGIYEQYF
TRBV7-9	TRBJ2-2	NA	NA	TGTGCCAGCAGCTTGGCGGGACTGACGGGGGAGCTGTTTTTT	CASSLAGLTGELFF
TRBV20-1	TRBJ2-5	TRBD2	NA	TGCAGTGCCCTTAGCGGGGGGGGAGAGACCCAGTACTTC	CSALSGGGETQYF
TRBV7-9	TRBJ2-3	TRBD2	NA	TGTGCCAGCAGCTCTCTCTCCCGTCTAGCGGGAGGTGGTACTACGCAGTATTTT	CASSSLSRLAGGGTTQYF
TRBV28	TRBJ2-3	NA	NA	TGTGCCAGCCAGGAGGATCTCACAGATACGCAGTATTTT	CASQEDLTDTQYF
TRBV6-5	TRBJ1-3	NA	NA	TGTGCCAGCAGTTCCCAACAGGGATCTGGAAACACCATATATTTT	CASSSQQGSGNTIYF
TRBV6-1	TRBJ2-5	NA	few	TGTGCCAGCAGTCTAGGTAGAGACCAGTACTTC	CASSLGRDQYF
TRBV28	TRBJ2-3	NA	NA	TGTGCCAGCCAAGCGAGGATAACAGATACGCAGTATTTT	CASQARITDTQYF
TRBV6-2/TRBV6-3	TRBJ2-3	NA	few	TGTGCCAGCAGTACTCAAGGGGGGGCGAGCACAGATACGCAGTATTTT	CASSTQGGASTDTQYF
TRBV20-1	TRBJ2-7	NA	NA	TGCAGTGCTAGAGGTCAAGGATCAATACCGGAGCAGTACTTC	CSARGQGSIPEQYF